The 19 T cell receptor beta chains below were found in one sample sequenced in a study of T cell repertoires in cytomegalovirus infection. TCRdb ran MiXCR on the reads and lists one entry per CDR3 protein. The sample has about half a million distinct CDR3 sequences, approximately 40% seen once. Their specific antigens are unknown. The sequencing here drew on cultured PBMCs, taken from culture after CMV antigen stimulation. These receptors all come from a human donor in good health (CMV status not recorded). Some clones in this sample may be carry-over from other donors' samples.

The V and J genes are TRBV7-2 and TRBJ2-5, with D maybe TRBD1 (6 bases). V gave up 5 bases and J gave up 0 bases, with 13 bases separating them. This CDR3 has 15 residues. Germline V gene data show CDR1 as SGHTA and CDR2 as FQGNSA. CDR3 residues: CASSPRQAHQETQYF. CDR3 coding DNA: TGTGCCAGCAGCCCCCGACAGGCCCACCAAGAGACCCAGTACTTC. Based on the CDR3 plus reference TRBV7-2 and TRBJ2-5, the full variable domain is GAGVSQSPSNKVTEKGKDVELRCDPISGHTALYWYRQSLGQGLEFLIYFQGNSAPDKSGLPSDRFSAERTGGSVSTLTIQRTQQEDSAVYLCASSPRQAHQETQYFGPGTRLLVL.

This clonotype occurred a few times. DNA for the CDR3: TGTGCCAGCAGACCTCCGGGACTCTTGAACACTGAAGCTTTCTTT. Its translation: CASRPPGLLNTEAFF. The chain links TRBV6-5 to TRBJ1-1; TRBD1 is a possible D gene (5 bases). CDR3 length equals 15 residues. Germline V gene lookup returns CDR1 MNHEY and CDR2 SVGAGI. V lost 6 bases to trimming and J lost 0 bases, with 14 bases between them.

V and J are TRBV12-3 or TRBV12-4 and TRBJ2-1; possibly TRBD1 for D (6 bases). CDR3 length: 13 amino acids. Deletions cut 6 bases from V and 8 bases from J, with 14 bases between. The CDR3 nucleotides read TGTGCCAGCAGAACAACAGGGTCCGATGAGCAGTTCTTC. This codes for CASRTTGSDEQFF.

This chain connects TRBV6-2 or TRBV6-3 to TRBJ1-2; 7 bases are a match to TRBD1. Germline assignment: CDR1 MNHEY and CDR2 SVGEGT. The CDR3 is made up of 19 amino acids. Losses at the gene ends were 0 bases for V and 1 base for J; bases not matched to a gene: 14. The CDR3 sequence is CASSYSAAETGTHNYGYTF. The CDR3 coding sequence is TGTGCCAGCAGTTACTCCGCCGCCGAGACAGGGACTCATAACTATGGCTACACCTTC.

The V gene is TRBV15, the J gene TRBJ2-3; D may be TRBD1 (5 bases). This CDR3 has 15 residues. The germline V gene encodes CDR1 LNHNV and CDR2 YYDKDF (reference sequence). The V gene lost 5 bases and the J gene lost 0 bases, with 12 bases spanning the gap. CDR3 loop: CATSEATDSTDTQYF. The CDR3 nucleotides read TGTGCCACCAGCGAGGCGACAGACAGCACAGATACGCAGTATTTT. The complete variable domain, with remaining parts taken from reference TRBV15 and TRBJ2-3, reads DAMVIQNPRYQVTQFGKPVTLSCSQTLNHNVMYWYQQKSSQAPKLLFHYYDKDFNNEADTPDNFQSRRPNTSFCFLDIRSPGLGDTAMYLCATSEATDSTDTQYFGPGTRLTVL.

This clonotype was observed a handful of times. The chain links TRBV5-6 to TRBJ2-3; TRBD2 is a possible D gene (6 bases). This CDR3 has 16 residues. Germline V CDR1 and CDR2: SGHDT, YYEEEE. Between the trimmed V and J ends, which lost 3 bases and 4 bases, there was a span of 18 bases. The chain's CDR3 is CASSSLGLGEADTQYF. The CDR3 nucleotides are TGTGCCAGCAGCTCGCTTGGGCTTGGGGAGGCAGATACGCAGTATTTT.

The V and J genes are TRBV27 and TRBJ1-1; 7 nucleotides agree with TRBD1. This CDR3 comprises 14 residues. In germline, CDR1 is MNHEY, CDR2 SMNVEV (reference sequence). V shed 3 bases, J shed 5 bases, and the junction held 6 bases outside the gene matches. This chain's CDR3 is CASSFGQGVTEAFF. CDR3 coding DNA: TGTGCCAGCAGTTTCGGCCAGGGGGTAACTGAAGCTTTCTTT.

CDR3 bases: TGTGCCAGCAGCTTGACCCGTTGGGAACGAGGAGGCAATCAGCCCCAGCATTTT. Amino acid sequence: CASSLTRWERGGNQPQHF. The chain has TRBV2 and TRBJ1-5; no clear D gene. In germline, CDR1 is SNHLY, CDR2 FYNNEI. V was clipped by 6 bases and J by 2 bases, with 23 bases between them. There are 18 residues in the CDR3.

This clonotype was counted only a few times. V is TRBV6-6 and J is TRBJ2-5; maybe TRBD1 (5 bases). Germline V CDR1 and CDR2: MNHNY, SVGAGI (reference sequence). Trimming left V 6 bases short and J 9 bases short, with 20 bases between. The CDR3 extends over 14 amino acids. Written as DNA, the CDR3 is TGTGCCAGCAGCCTCGAGTTGGGGCGTTCGGCCCAGTACTTC. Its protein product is CASSLELGRSAQYF.

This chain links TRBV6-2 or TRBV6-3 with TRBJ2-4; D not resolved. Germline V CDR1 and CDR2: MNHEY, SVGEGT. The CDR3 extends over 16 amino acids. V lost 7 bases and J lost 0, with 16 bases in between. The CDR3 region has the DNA TGTGCCAGCACCGCGACCCCTTTTGGAGCCAAAAACATTCAGTACTTC. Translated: CASTATPFGAKNIQYF.

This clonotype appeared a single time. In nucleotides, the CDR3 is TGTGCCAGCAGCTCGACAGGGCCCCTGAGCTCCTACGAGCAGTACTTC. Encoded protein: CASSSTGPLSSYEQYF. The rearrangement uses TRBV7-6 and TRBJ2-7, with 7 bases aligning to TRBD1. The CDR3 totals 16 residues. Germline CDR1 is SGHVS and CDR2 is FNYEAQ. Unmatched junction bases numbered 9, after V lost 4 bases and J lost 0 bases.

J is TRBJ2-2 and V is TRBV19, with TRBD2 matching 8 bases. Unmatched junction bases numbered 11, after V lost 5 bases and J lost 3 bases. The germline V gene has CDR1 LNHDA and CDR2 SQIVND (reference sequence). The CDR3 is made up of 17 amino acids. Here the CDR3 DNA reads TGTGCCAGTAGTCCCTCCGGGGCGGGAGGCTACACCGGGGAGCTGTTTTTT. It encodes CASSPSGAGGYTGELFF.

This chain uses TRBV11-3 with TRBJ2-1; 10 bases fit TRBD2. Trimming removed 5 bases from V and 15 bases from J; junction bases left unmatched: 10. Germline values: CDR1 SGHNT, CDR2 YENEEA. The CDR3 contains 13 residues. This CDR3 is CASSPQAGGPRFF. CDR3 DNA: TGTGCCAGCAGCCCCCAAGCGGGAGGGCCCCGGTTCTTC.

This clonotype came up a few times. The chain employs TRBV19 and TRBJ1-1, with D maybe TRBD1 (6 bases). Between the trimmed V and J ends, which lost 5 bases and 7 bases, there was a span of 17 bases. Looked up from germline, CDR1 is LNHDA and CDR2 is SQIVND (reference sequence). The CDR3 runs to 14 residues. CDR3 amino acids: CASSSDRAMGEAFF. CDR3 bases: TGTGCCAGTAGTTCGGACAGAGCAATGGGTGAAGCTTTCTTT.

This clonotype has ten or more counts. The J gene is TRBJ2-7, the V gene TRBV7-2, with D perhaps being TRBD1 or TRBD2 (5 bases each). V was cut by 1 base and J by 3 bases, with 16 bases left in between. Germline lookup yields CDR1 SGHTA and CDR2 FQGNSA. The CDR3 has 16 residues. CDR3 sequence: CASSLGISVGVYEQYF. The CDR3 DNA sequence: TGTGCCAGCAGCTTAGGAATTTCGGTGGGGGTCTACGAGCAGTACTTC.

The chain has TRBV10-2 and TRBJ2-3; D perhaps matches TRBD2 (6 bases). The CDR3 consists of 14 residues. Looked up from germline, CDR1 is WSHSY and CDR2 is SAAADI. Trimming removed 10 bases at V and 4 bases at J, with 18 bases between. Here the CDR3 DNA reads TGCGCCACCCGCGGCGGCGGGAACTCAGATACGCAGTATTTT. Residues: CATRGGGNSDTQYF.

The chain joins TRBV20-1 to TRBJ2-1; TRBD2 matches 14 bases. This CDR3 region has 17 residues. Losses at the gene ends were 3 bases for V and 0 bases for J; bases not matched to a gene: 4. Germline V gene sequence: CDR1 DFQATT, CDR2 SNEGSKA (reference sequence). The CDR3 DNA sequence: TGCAGTGCTAGCACGGGGACTAGCGGGAGCTCCTACAATGAGCAGTTCTTC. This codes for CSASTGTSGSSYNEQFF.

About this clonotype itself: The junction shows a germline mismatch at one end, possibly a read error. CDR3 DNA: TGTGCCAGCAGCCAAGAAAATTCAAGGGACATTCAGTACTTC. Protein product: CASSQENSRDIQYF. V usage is TRBV4-1 and J usage is TRBJ2-4, with D unclear. CDR3 size: 14 residues. In germline, CDR1 is MGHRA, CDR2 YSYEKL.

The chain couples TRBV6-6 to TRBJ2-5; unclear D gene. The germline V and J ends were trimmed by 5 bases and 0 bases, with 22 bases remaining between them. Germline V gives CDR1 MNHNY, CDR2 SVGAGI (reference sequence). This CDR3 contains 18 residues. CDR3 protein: CASSPISSGRGDQETQYF. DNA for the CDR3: TGTGCCAGCAGTCCCATTTCGTCAGGTCGCGGAGACCAAGAGACCCAGTACTTC.